Listed below are T cell receptor beta chains from one sample, sequenced in a study of cytotoxic CD8 clonotypes in ibrutinib-treated CLL. Produced via immunoSEQ multiplex PCR; TCRdb's table is partial and in-frame only. The profile covers approximately 70,000 clones, with around 80% appearing a single time and approximately 7.7% taken by the ten largest. Sequencing used PBMCs, obtained at disease progression, from a patient treated with ibrutinib. The origin of the receptors is a human donor with chronic lymphocytic leukemia. Both conserved end residues are part of each CDR3. Fields, in order: CDR3 DNA, CDR3 protein, D gene, V gene, clone size, J gene. The D gene is left open where the match is weak. Rows give clone size only sometimes, using once, few, many, or a class for an expanded clone.

DNA: TGCGCCAGCAGTTTGTCTAGCGGAGGGGGTAGGGATACGCAGTATTTT; CDR3: CASSLSSGGGRDTQYF; D: -; V: TRBV10-1; size: -; J: TRBJ2-3
DNA: TGTGCCAGCAGCTCCTTGACTGAGACAGATACGCAGTATTTT; CDR3: CASSSLTETDTQYF; D: -; V: TRBV5-6; size: -; J: TRBJ2-3
DNA: TGTGCCAGCAGTGGACAGGGTGGGAACACCATATATTTT; CDR3: CASSGQGGNTIYF; D: TRBD1; V: TRBV6-1; size: -; J: TRBJ1-3
DNA: TGTGCCAGCAGCCGACAGGGGAACTATGGCTACACCTTC; CDR3: CASSRQGNYGYTF; D: TRBD1; V: TRBV5-4; size: -; J: TRBJ1-2
DNA: TGTGCCAGTTGTCACAGCTCCTACAATGAGCAGTTCTTC; CDR3: CASCHSSYNEQFF; D: -; V: TRBV5-6; size: -; J: TRBJ2-1
DNA: TGCGCCAGCAGTCTGGCGGGCTACACCTTC; CDR3: CASSLAGYTF; D: -; V: TRBV23-1; size: once; J: TRBJ1-2
DNA: TGTGCCAGCTCACCTAACGCGAACACCGGGGAGCTGTTTTTT; CDR3: CASSPNANTGELFF; D: -; V: TRBV18; size: -; J: TRBJ2-2
DNA: TGTGCCAGTAGAACTAGAGTCTATACTGCCGCTGGAAACACCATATATTTT; CDR3: CASRTRVYTAAGNTIYF; D: -; V: TRBV19; size: -; J: TRBJ1-3
DNA: TGTGCCAGTAGCCAGATTTGGGGCGGTGAAAAACTGTTTTTT; CDR3: CASSQIWGGEKLFF; D: -; V: TRBV19; size: -; J: TRBJ1-4
DNA: TGTGCCAGCAGCCTAGGGACTAGCGGGATTGGGGAGCTGTTTTTT; CDR3: CASSLGTSGIGELFF; D: TRBD2; V: TRBV5-6; size: -; J: TRBJ2-2
DNA: TGTGCCAGCAGCCCCAGCTATGGCTACACCTTC; CDR3: CASSPSYGYTF; D: -; V: TRBV28; size: -; J: TRBJ1-2
DNA: TGCGCCAGCAGCCAAGGACAGACCTTTTACAATGAGCAGTTCTTC; CDR3: CASSQGQTFYNEQFF; D: -; V: TRBV5-1; size: -; J: TRBJ2-1
DNA: TGTGCCAGCAGTTCCCTAGCGGGGTTGGCTAGAGAGACCCAGTACTTC; CDR3: CASSSLAGLARETQYF; D: TRBD2; V: TRBV28; size: -; J: TRBJ2-5
DNA: TGCGCCAGCAGCCAATACAGAAACTATGGCTACACCTTC; CDR3: CASSQYRNYGYTF; D: -; V: TRBV4-1; size: -; J: TRBJ1-2
DNA: TGTGCCAGCAGTTCGGAGGGGGAGGGCCCCTACGAGCAGTACTTC; CDR3: CASSSEGEGPYEQYF; D: -; V: TRBV2; size: -; J: TRBJ2-7
DNA: TGTGCCAGCAGTTTATCGGGGCTAGCGGGGACCTACGAGCAGTACTTC; CDR3: CASSLSGLAGTYEQYF; D: TRBD2; V: TRBV27; size: -; J: TRBJ2-7
DNA: TGTGCCAGCAGCGCTGGTAGCGGGGGATTCTACGAGCAGTACTTC; CDR3: CASSAGSGGFYEQYF; D: TRBD2; V: TRBV5-4; size: -; J: TRBJ2-7
DNA: TGTGCCTGGAGTGTAAGCAGGGTATTTGGAAACACCATATATTTT; CDR3: CAWSVSRVFGNTIYF; D: -; V: TRBV30; size: -; J: TRBJ1-3
DNA: TGTGCCAGCAGCGTAGTGGGGGACAGGAACACTGAAGCTTTCTTT; CDR3: CASSVVGDRNTEAFF; D: TRBD1; V: TRBV9; size: -; J: TRBJ1-1
DNA: TGCGCCAGCAGCAAGGGAGGGCCGCTTTTAGATACGCAGTATTTT; CDR3: CASSKGGPLLDTQYF; D: TRBD2; V: TRBV5-1; size: -; J: TRBJ2-3
DNA: TGTGCCAGCAGTTCCGAACGGGGCGCTGGGACCTACGAGCAGTACTTC; CDR3: CASSSERGAGTYEQYF; D: -; V: TRBV6-5; size: -; J: TRBJ2-7
DNA: TGTGCCAGCAGCCCAATCCGAGCGGGAGGAGGTGAGCAGTACTTC; CDR3: CASSPIRAGGGEQYF; D: TRBD2; V: TRBV7-8; size: -; J: TRBJ2-7
DNA: TGTGCCAGCTCCCGTAAGAACACTGAAGCTTTCTTT; CDR3: CASSRKNTEAFF; D: -; V: TRBV6-1; size: -; J: TRBJ1-1
DNA: TGCGCCAGCAGCCAAAGGCTCGACTACGAGCAGTACTTC; CDR3: CASSQRLDYEQYF; D: -; V: TRBV4-1; size: -; J: TRBJ2-7
DNA: TGTGCCAGCAGCTTGCCAACAGGGGGAAACACCATATATTTT; CDR3: CASSLPTGGNTIYF; D: -; V: TRBV5-4; size: -; J: TRBJ1-3
DNA: TGCGCCAGCACCCTCGCCCCGAACACTGAAGCTTTCTTT; CDR3: CASTLAPNTEAFF; D: -; V: TRBV5-1; size: -; J: TRBJ1-1
DNA: TGTGCCAGCAGCGTAGGGACGGTTAGCACAGATACGCAGTATTTT; CDR3: CASSVGTVSTDTQYF; D: -; V: TRBV9; size: once; J: TRBJ2-3
DNA: TGTGCCAGCAGCTTGGGAAGGTATCTAGCCAAAAACATTCAGTACTTC; CDR3: CASSLGRYLAKNIQYF; D: -; V: TRBV5-6; size: -; J: TRBJ2-4
DNA: TGTGCCAGCAGTCACAACCGGGGCGGCTATGGCTACACCTTC; CDR3: CASSHNRGGYGYTF; D: -; V: TRBV14; size: -; J: TRBJ1-2